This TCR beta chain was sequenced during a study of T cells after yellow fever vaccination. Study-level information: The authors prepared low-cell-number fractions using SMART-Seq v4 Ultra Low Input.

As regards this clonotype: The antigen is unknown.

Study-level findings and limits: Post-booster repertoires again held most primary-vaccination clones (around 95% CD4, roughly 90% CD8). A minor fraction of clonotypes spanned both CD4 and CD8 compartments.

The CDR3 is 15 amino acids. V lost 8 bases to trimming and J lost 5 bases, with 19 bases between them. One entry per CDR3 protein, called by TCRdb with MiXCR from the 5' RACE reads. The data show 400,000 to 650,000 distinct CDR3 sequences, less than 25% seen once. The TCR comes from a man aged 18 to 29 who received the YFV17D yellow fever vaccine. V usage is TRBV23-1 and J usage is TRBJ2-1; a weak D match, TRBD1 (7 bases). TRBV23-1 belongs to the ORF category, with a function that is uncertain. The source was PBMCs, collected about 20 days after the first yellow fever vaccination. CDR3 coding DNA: TGCGCCAGCGCAGTGAGGAGGGGGCTGGACAATGAGCAGTTCTTC. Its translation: CASAVRRGLDNEQFF.